Sequencing of this T cell receptor beta chain was carried out in a study of identifying expanded T cells in peripheral blood. Profiled with immunoSEQ multiplex PCR; TCRdb holds only in-frame clones, not every one. The sample comprises about 94,000 clones, approximately 86% of which are singletons, and 5.5% to 6% rests with the top ten. CDR1 is MNHEY, CDR2 SMNVEV, per germline (reference sequence). CDR3 length: 15 residues. V gave up 0 bases and J gave up 2 bases, with 8 bases separating them. Healthy donors had no documented immune events, such as infections, while sampled. The genes are TRBV27 and TRBJ1-3; D is possibly TRBD1 (5 bases). The receptor was derived from a person aged 18-69 years in good health. Sequencing was carried out using blood. The CDR3 reads CASSLSIGAGNTIYF. The CDR3 nucleotides are TGTGCCAGCAGTTTATCAATAGGGGCTGGAAACACCATATATTTT.